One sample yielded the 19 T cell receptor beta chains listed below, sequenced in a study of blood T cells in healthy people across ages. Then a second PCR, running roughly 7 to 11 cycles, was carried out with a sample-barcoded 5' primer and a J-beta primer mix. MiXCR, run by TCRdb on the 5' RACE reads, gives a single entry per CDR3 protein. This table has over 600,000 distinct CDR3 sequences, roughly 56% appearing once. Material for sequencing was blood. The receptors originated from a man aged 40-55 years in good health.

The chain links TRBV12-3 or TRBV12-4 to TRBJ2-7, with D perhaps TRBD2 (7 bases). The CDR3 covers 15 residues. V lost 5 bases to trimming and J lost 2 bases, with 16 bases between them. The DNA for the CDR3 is TGTGCCAGCAGTCTCCTAGGGGGGGGAGCCTACGAGCAGTACTTC. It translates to CASSLLGGGAYEQYF.

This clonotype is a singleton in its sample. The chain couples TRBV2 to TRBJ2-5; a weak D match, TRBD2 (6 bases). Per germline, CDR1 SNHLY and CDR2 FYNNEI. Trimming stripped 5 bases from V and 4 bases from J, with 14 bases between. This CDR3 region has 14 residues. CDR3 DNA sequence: TGTGCCAGCAGTTGGACTACTAGCAGAGAGACCCAGTACTTC. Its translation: CASSWTTSRETQYF. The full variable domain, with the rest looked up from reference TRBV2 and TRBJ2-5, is EPEVTQTPSHQVTQMGQEVILRCVPISNHLYFYWYRQILGQKVEFLVSFYNNEISEKSEIFDDQFSVERPDGSNFTLKIRSTKLEDSAMYFCASSWTTSRETQYFGPGTRLLVL.

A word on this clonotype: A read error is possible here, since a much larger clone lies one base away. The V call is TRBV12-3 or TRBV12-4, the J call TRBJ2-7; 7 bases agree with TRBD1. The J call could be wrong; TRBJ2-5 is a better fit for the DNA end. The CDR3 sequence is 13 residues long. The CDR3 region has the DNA TGTGCCAGCAGCAGGGGACAGAAAGAGACCCAGTACTTC. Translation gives CASSRGQKETQYF.

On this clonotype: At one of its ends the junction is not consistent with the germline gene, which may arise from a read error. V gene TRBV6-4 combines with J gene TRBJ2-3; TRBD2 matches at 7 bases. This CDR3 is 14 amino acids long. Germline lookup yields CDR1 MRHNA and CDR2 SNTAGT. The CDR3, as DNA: TGTGCCAGCAGTGACGCTAGCGGCACGGATACGCAGTATTTT. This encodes CASSDASGTDTQYF.

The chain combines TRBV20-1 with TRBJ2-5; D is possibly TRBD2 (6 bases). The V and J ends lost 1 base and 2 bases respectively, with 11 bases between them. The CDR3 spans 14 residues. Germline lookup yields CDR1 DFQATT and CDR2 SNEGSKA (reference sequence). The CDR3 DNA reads TGCAGTGCTAGAGTGCCTAGCGCTCAAGAGACCCAGTACTTC. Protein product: CSARVPSAQETQYF.

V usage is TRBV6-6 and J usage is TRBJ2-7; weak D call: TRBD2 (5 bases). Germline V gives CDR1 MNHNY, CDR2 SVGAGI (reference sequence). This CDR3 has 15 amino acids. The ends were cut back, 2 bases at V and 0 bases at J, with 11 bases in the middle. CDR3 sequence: CASSYTKDFSYEQYF. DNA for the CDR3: TGTGCCAGCAGTTACACGAAGGACTTCTCCTACGAGCAGTACTTC.

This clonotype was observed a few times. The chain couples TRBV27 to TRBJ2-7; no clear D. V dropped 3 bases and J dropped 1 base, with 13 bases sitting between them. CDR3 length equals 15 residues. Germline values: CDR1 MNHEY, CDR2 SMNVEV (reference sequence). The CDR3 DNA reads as TGTGCCAGCAGTTTCGGGCCCAGAGCTTCCTACGAGCAGTACTTC. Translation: CASSFGPRASYEQYF.

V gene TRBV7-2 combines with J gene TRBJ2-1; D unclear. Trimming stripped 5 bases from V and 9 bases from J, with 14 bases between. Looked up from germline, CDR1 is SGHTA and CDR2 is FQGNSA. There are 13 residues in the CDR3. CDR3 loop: CASSPQLVGEQFF. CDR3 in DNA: TGTGCCAGCAGCCCTCAATTAGTTGGTGAGCAGTTCTTC.

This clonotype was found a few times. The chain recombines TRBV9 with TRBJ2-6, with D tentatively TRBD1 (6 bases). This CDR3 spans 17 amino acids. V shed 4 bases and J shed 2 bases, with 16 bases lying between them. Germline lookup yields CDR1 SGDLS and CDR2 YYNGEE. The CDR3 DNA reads TGTGCCAGCAGCCCTCCCCTCAGGGGCACTGGGGCCAACGTCCTGACTTTC. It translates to CASSPPLRGTGANVLTF.

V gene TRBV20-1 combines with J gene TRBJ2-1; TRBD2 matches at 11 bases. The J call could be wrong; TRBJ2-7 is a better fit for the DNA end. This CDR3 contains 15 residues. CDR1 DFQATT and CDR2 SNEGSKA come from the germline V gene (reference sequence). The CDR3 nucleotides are TGCAGTGCTAGAGATGGGACTAGCGGATACAATGAGCAGTACTTC. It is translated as CSARDGTSGYNEQYF.

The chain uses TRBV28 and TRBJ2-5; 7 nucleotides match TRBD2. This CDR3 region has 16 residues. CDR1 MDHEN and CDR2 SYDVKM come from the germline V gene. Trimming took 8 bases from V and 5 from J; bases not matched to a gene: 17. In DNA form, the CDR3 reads TGTGCCAGCGGAGAGACCGGGACCCCCGGGAGGGAGACCCAGTACTTC. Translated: CASGETGTPGRETQYF.

This CDR3 reads CAWSVRIQETQYF. In DNA form, the CDR3 reads TGTGCCTGGAGTGTACGGATTCAAGAGACCCAGTACTTC. This rearrangement joins TRBV30 to TRBJ2-4; the D is unclear. The J call may be faulty, since TRBJ2-5 better matches the DNA end. This CDR3 comprises 13 residues. From germline, CDR1 is GTSNPN and CDR2 SVGIG (reference sequence).

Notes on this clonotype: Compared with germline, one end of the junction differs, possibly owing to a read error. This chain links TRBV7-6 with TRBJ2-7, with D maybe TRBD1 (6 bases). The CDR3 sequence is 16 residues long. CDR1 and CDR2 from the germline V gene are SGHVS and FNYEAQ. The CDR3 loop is CASILLGLDSSYEQYF. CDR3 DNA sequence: TGTGCCAGCATCTTACTCGGCTTGGACAGCTCCTACGAGCAGTACTTC.

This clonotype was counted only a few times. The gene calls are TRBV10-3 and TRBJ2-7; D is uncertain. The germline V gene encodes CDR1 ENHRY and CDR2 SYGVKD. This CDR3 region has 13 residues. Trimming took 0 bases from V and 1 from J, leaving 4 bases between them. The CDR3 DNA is TGTGCCATCAGTGAGTCCGGATCCTACGAGCAGTACTTC. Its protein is CAISESGSYEQYF.

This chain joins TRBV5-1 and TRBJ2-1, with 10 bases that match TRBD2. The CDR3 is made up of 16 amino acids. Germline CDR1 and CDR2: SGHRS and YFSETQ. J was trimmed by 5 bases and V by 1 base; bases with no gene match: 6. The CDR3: CASSLYLAGDDNEQFF. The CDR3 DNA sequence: TGCGCCAGCAGCTTGTACCTAGCGGGAGATGACAATGAGCAGTTCTTC.

In DNA form, the CDR3 reads TGTGCCAGCAGAGGTGGGTCGGGTAACAATCAGCCCCAGCATTTT. It translates to CASRGGSGNNQPQHF. The chain uses TRBV27 and TRBJ1-5; the D is unclear. V was clipped by 6 bases and J by 3 bases, with 15 bases between them. Looked up from germline, CDR1 is MNHEY and CDR2 is SMNVEV (reference sequence). The CDR3 totals 15 residues.

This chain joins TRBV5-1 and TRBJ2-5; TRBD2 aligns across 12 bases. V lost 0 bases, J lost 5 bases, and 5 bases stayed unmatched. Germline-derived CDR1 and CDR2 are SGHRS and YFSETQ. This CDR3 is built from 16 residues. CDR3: CASSLELAGGFETQYF. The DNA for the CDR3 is TGCGCCAGCAGCTTGGAACTAGCGGGGGGATTTGAGACCCAGTACTTC.

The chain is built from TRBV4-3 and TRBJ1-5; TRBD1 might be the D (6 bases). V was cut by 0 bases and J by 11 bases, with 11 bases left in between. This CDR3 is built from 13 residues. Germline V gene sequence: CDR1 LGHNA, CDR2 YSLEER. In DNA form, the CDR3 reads TGCGCCAGCAGCCAAGAAGTTCGACAGGCCCAGCATTTT. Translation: CASSQEVRQAQHF.

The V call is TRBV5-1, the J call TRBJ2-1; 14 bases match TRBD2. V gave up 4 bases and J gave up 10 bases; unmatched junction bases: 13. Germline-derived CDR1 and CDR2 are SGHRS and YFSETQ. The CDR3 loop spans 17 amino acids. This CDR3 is CASSAGLAGEVNREQFF. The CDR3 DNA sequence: TGCGCCAGCAGCGCGGGACTAGCGGGAGAAGTAAATCGGGAGCAGTTCTTC.